This TCR beta chain was captured in a study of blood T cell repertoires in COVID-19. Study context: The analysed material was cDNA or gDNA that came from T cells, B-cell-depleted T cells, or PBMCs.

Sequencing used immunoSEQ multiplex PCR; TCRdb keeps in-frame clones, though not all of them. The sample includes over 600,000 clones, around 89% of them seen just once. The V end lost 6 bases, the J end lost 5 bases, and 16 bases lay between the germline ends. This CDR3 is built from 14 residues. Germline CDR1 is MNHEY and CDR2 is SVGAGI. Only a few counts were recorded for this clone. The receptor was isolated from a woman between 18 and 29 years old with acute or convalescent COVID-19. The genes are TRBV6-5 and TRBJ1-1; D is possibly TRBD1 (6 bases). The sequenced sample was peripheral blood. CDR3 protein: CASRPGQPWTEAFF. The CDR3 DNA reads as TGTGCCAGCAGACCCGGACAGCCATGGACTGAAGCTTTCTTT.